This T cell receptor beta chain was retrieved from a study of shared clonotypes between healthy human individuals. Naive CD8 cells were CD45RO-negative, positively selected for CCR7, excluding terminally differentiated effector memory CD45RA+ cells. Sequencing was performed with immunoSEQ multiplex PCR; in TCRdb, only in-frame clones are kept and a portion is missing. Of around 600,000 clones listed, approximately 95% were seen once; the top ten hold 0.095% to 0.14%. V was trimmed by 0 bases and J by 2 bases, leaving 18 bases between them. The CDR3 is 18 amino acids. Germline V lookup: CDR1 SGHRS, CDR2 YFSETQ.

Sequenced: naive CD8+ T cells sorted from blood. The TCR was taken from a woman under 40 in good health. V usage is TRBV5-1 and J usage is TRBJ1-5; a possible D gene is TRBD1 (5 bases). CDR3 DNA: TGCGCCAGCAGCTTGGCGCCGGTGGTGGGGGAAGGCAATCAGCCCCAGCATTTT. Translation gives CASSLAPVVGEGNQPQHF.